This TCR beta chain was recovered during a study of blood T cell repertoires in COVID-19. As for the study in general: The United States, Italy and Spain provided the acute and convalescent COVID-19 samples. The cDNA or gDNA used as material had been derived from T cells, B-cell-depleted T cells, or PBMCs.

Per germline, CDR1 LNHDA and CDR2 SQIVND (reference sequence). This CDR3 comprises 13 residues. With 3 bases removed from V and 5 bases from J, the gap between germline ends came to 10 bases. As handled by the study authors: Estimation of nucleated cell counts was performed using reference gene primer amplification. Generated by immunoSEQ multiplex PCR, the TCRdb table keeps only in-frame clones and is missing some. Clone size and the V and J calls come from that table; the DNA yielded D and trimming. This table holds under 250,000 clones, about 83% found once. The sequenced sample consisted of peripheral blood. The clonotype was recovered from a woman between 45 and 65 years old with active or convalescent COVID-19. The rearrangement joins TRBV19 to TRBJ1-1; weak D call: TRBD1 (5 bases). The CDR3 sequence is CASSIGGVTEAFF. The CDR3 bases are TGTGCCAGTAGTATCGGGGGGGTTACTGAAGCTTTCTTT.